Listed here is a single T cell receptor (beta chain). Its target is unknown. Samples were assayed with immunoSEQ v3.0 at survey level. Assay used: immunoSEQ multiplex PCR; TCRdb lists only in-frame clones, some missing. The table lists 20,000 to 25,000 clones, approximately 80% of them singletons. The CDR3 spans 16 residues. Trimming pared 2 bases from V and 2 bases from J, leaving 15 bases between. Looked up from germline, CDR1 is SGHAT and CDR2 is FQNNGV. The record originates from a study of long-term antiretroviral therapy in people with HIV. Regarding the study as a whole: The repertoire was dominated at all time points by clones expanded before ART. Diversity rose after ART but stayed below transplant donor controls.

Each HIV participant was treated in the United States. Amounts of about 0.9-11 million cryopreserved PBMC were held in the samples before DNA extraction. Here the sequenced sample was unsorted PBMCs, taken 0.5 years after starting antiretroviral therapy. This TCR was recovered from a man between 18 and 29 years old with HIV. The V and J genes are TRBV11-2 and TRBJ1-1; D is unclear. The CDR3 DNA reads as TGTGCCAGCAGCTTAAGACCGCCAGGCAGAAACACTGAAGCTTTCTTT. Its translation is CASSLRPPGRNTEAFF.